Shown below are 2 T cell receptor beta chains from a single sample sequenced in a study of monozygotic twins with inflammatory bowel disease. Each CDR3 protein gets one entry in TCRdb, which reprocessed the 5' RACE reads and gives no DNA. Its listing shows approximately 380,000 distinct CDR3 sequences. The specimen was blood. The receptors derive from a human donor with ulcerative colitis or Crohn's disease, or a healthy co-twin of an affected twin (not recorded which).

J is TRBJ2-6 and V is TRBV5-1; checking the TCRdb D call of TRBD1 is not possible without DNA. The germline V gene encodes CDR1 SGHRS and CDR2 YFSETQ. The CDR3 runs to 18 residues. The CDR3 is CASSSSGTASSGANVLTF.

The chain employs TRBV6-2 or TRBV6-3 and TRBJ2-1; TCRdb's D call of TRBD1 is untestable without DNA. This CDR3 contains 16 residues. Germline V gene data show CDR1 as MNHEY and CDR2 as SVGEGT. The CDR3 is CASSRQGASGVNEQFF.